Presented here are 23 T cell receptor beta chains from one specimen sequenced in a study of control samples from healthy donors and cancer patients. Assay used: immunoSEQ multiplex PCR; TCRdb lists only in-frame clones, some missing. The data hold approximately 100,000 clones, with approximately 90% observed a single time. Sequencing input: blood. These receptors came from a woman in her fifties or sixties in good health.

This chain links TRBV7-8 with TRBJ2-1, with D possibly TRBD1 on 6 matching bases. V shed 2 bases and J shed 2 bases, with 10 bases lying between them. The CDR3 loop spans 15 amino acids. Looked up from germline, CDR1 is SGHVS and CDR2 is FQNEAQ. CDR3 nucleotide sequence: TGTGCCAGCAGCTTAACAGGGAGTACCTACAATGAGCAGTTCTTC. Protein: CASSLTGSTYNEQFF.

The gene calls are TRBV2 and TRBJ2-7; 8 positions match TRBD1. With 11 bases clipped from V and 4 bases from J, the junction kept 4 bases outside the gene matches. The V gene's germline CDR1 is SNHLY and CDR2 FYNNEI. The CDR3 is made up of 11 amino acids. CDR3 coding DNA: TGTGCCTGGACAGGGAAATACGAGCAGTACTTC. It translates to CAWTGKYEQYF.

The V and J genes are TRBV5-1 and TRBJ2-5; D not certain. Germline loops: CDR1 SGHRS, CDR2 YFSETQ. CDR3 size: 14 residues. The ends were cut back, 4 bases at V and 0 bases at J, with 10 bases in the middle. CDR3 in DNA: TGCGCCAGCAGCGTTTTTGGAAACCAAGAGACCCAGTACTTC. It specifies CASSVFGNQETQYF.

CDR3 nucleotide sequence: TGTGCCAGCAGCTTAGTAGAAGGATCTGGTTCACCCCTCCACTTT. This encodes CASSLVEGSGSPLHF. The chain recombines TRBV7-9 with TRBJ1-6; D is unresolved. The CDR3 loop spans 15 amino acids. Germline V gene data show CDR1 as SEHNR and CDR2 as FQNEAQ (reference sequence). V was shortened by 1 base and J by 9 bases, with 13 bases between the two germline ends.

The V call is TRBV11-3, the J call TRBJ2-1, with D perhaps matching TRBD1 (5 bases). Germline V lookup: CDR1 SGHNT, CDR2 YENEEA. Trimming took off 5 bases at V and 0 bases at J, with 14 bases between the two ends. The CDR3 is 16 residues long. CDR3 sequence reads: CASSPQGHTSYNEQFF. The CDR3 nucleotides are TGTGCCAGCAGCCCCCAGGGTCATACCTCCTACAATGAGCAGTTCTTC.

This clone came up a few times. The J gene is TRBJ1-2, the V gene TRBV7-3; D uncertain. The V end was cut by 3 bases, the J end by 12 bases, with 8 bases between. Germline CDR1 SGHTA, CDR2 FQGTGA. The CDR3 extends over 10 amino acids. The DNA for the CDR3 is TGTGCCAGCAGCTTTACGTACCACACCTTC. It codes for CASSFTYHTF.

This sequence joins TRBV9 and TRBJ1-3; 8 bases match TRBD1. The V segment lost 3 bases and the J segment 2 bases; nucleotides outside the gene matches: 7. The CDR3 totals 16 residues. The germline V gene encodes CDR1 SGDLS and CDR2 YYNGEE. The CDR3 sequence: CASSALQGETGNTIYF. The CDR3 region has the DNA TGTGCCAGCAGCGCCTTACAGGGGGAAACTGGAAACACCATATATTTT.

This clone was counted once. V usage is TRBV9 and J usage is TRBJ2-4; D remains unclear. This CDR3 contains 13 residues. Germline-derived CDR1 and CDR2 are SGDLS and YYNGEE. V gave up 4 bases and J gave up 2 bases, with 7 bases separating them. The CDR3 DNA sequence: TGTGCCAGCAGCCCAACAACCAAAAACATTCAGTACTTC. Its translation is CASSPTTKNIQYF.

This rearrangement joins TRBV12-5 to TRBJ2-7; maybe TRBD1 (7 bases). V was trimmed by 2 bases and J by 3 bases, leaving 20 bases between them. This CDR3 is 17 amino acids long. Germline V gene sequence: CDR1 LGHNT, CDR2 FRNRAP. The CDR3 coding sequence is TGTGCTAGTGGTTTGCGAACCCTTTCAGGGGGGTACTACGAGCAGTACTTC. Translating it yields CASGLRTLSGGYYEQYF.

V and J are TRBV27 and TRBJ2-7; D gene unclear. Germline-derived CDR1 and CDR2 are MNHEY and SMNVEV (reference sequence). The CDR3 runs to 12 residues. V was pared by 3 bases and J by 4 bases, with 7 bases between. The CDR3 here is CASSFGGYEQYF. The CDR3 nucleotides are TGTGCCAGCAGTTTCGGTGGGTACGAGCAGTACTTC.

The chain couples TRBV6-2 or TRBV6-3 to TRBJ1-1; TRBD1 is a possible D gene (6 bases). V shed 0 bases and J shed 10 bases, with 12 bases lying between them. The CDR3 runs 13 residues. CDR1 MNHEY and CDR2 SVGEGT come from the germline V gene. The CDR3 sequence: CASSYSNREGAFF. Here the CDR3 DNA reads TGTGCCAGCAGTTACTCAAACAGGGAAGGAGCTTTCTTT.

The CDR3: CASSAEAFGGTDTQYF. CDR3 bases: TGTGCCAGCAGTGCGGAGGCTTTTGGGGGCACAGATACGCAGTATTTT. V is TRBV6-1 and J is TRBJ2-3; D might be TRBD2 (5 bases). Germline loops: CDR1 MNHNS, CDR2 SASEGT. This CDR3 is 16 amino acids long. V shed 4 bases and J shed 1 base, with 15 bases lying between them.

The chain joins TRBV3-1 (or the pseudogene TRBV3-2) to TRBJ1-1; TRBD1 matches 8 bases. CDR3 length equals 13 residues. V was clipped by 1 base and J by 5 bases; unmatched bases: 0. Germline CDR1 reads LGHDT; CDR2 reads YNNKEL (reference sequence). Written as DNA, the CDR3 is TGTGCCAGCAGCCAAGGACAGGGGACTGAAGCTTTCTTT. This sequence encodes CASSQGQGTEAFF.

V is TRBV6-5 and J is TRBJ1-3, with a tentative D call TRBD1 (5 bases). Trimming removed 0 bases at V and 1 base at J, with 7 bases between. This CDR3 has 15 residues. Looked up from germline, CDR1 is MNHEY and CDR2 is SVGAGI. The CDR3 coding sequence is TGTGCCAGCAGTTACTCTCAGGGTTCTGGAAACACCATATATTTT. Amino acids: CASSYSQGSGNTIYF.

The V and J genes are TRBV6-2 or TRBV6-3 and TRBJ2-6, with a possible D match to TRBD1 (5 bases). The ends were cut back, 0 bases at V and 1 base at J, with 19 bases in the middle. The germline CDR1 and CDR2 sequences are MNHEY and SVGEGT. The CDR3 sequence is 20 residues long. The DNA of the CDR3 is TGTGCCAGCAGTTACTCGAGTGAGTCAGGGTGGATTTCTGGGGCCAACGTCCTGACTTTC. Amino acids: CASSYSSESGWISGANVLTF.

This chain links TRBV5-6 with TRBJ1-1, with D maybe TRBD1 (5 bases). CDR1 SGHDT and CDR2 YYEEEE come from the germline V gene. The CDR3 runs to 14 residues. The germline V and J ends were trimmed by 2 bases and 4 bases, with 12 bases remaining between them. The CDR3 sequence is CASSFTGVGTEAFF. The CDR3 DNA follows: TGTGCCAGCAGCTTTACAGGCGTCGGCACTGAAGCTTTCTTT.

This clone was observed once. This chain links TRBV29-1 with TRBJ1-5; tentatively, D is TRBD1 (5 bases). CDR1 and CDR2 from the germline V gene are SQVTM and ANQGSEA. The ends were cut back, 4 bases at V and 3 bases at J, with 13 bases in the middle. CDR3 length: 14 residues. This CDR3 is CSVVVGTANQPQHF. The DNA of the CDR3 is TGCAGCGTTGTTGTAGGGACTGCCAATCAGCCCCAGCATTTT.

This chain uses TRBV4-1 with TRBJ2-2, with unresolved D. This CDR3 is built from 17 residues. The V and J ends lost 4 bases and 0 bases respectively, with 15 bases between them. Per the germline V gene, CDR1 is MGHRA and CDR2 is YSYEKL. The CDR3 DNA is TGCGCCAGCAGCCCCGGGTTGTGGGCCGCGAACACCGGGGAGCTGTTTTTT. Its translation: CASSPGLWAANTGELFF.

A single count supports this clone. The CDR3 coding sequence is TGTGCCAGCAGTGACATCCGGGGGGATACGCAGTATTTT. Protein product: CASSDIRGDTQYF. The chain joins TRBV6-4 to TRBJ2-3; D might be TRBD2 (6 bases). The germline V and J ends were trimmed by 2 bases and 6 bases, with 9 bases remaining between them. The CDR3 spans 13 residues. Per germline, CDR1 MRHNA and CDR2 SNTAGT.

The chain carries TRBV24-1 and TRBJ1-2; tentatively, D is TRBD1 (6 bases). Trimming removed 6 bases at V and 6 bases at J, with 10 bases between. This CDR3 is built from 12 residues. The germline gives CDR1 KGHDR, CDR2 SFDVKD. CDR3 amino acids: CATSKGEDGYTF. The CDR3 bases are TGTGCCACCAGTAAGGGGGAGGATGGCTACACCTTC.

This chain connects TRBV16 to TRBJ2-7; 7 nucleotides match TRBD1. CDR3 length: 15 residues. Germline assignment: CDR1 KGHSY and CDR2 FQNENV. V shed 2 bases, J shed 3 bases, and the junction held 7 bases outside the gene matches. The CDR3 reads CASSQGTAQLYEQYV. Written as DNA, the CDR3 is TGTGCCAGCAGCCAAGGGACAGCTCAACTCTACGAGCAGTACGTC.

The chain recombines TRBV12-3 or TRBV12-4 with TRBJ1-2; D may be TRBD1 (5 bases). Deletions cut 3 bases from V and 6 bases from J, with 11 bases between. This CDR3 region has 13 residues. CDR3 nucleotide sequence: TGTGCCAGCAGTTTGACAGCCGGACATGGCTACACCTTC. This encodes CASSLTAGHGYTF.

The CDR3 sequence is CAWSPLPDITQSSYNSPLHF. The CDR3, as DNA: TGTGCCTGGAGTCCACTGCCGGACATCACCCAGAGCTCCTATAATTCACCCCTCCACTTT. This chain uses TRBV30 with TRBJ1-6; the D gene is possibly TRBD1 (5 bases). The CDR3 has 20 residues. Deletions cut 2 bases from V and 0 bases from J, with 23 bases between. The germline gives CDR1 GTSNPN, CDR2 SVGIG (reference sequence).